This TCR beta chain was recorded in a study of blood T cells in healthy people across ages. Across the study: With template switching, about one barcoded beta molecule was captured per two T cells. Findings and caveats of the study: Whereas aged donors had fewer naive CD4+ cells, long-lived donors had more of them and higher diversity.

Regarding this clonotype: Its antigen remains unknown.

With a J-beta primer mix and a sample-barcoded 5' primer, a second PCR ran about 7 to 11 cycles. Each CDR3 protein gets one entry after TCRdb re-called the 5' RACE reads with MiXCR. The sample yields around 1,000,000 distinct CDR3 sequences, less than 25% seen once. Per the germline V gene, CDR1 is DFQATT and CDR2 is SNEGSKA (reference sequence). The V and J ends lost 0 bases and 0 bases respectively, with 8 bases between them. The CDR3 loop spans 14 amino acids. These data were likewise used in another study, on T cells of mothers and their children. As reported in that work: Three healthy Caucasian mothers gave samples, and so did their six children. A primer called M1S, used in the second PCR, added sample barcodes and 2-4 random nucleotides.

This receptor was taken from a girl between 2 and 10 years old in good health. V usage is TRBV20-1 and J usage is TRBJ2-5; D is ambiguous. Sequencing input: blood. The CDR3 protein is CSARDILDQETQYF. The CDR3 bases are TGCAGTGCTAGAGATATCCTCGACCAAGAGACCCAGTACTTC.